What follows is one T cell receptor (beta chain) and its context. The target antigen is unknown. This specimen belongs to a study of T cell repertoires and HLA-DP antigens. Germline V gives CDR1 SQVTM, CDR2 ANQGSEA. V dropped 4 bases and J dropped 3 bases, with 7 bases sitting between them. The CDR3 has 12 amino acids. The repertoire was sequenced with immunoSEQ multiplex PCR; TCRdb's copy has only in-frame clones and lacks some. Of 75,000 to 90,000 clones in the sample, about 89% are singletons; the top ten hold 1.7%. This receptor was identified in a man aged 50 to 60 in good health and CMV-seronegative. This chain links TRBV29-1 with TRBJ1-5, with D unclear. Sequencing used CD4+ T cells from PBMCs. As DNA, the CDR3 is TGCAGCGTTGGTGGCACCAATCAGCCCCAGCATTTT. Translating it yields CSVGGTNQPQHF.